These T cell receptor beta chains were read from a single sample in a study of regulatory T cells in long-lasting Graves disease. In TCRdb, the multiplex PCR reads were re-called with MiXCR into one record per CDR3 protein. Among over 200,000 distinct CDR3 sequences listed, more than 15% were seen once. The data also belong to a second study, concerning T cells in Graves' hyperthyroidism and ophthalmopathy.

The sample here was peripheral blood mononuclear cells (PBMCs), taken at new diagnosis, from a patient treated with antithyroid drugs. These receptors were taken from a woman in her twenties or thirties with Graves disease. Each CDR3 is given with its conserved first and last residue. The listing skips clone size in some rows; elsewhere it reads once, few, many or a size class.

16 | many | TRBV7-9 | CASSLAGTEANYGYTF
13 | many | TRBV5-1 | CASRFETDYEQYF
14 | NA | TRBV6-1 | CASRGGGLNYGYTF
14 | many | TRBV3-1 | CASSQETAEDTIYF
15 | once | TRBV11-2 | CASSLVQLSTGELFF
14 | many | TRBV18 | CASAEGQGGYGYTF
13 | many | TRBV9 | CASTPPGGARAFF
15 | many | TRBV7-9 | CASSADGGFNEKLFF
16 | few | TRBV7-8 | CASSPERGGALNEQFF
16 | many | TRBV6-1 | CASSYALQGKGEKLFF
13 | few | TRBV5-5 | CASSLWGKDEQYF
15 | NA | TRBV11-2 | CASSPLAGGLGEQFF
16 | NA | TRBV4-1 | CASSPGQVWPSGGYTF
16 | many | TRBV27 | CASSFRLAGRSGELFF
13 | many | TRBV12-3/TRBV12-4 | CASKREGGSPLHF
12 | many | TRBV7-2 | CASSLVRETQYF
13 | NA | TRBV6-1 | CASRVGAGETQYF
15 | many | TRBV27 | CASSSDASTNEKLFF
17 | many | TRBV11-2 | CASSQGRGGARSNEQFF